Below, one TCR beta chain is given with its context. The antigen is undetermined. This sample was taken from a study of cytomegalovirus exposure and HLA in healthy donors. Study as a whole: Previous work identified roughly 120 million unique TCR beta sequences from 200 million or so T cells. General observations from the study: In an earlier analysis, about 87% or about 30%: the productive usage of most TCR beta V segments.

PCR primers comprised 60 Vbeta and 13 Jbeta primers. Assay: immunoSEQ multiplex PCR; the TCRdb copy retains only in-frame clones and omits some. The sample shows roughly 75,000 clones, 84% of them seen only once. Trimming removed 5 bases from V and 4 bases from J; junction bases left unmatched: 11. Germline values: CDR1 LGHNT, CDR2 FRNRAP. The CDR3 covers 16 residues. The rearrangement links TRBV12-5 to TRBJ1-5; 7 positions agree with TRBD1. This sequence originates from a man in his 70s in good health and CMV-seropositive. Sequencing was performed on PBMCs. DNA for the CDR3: TGTGCTAGTGGTCTGACAGGGAATGTTGGGAATCAGCCCCAGCATTTT. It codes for CASGLTGNVGNQPQHF.